These T cell receptor beta chains were read from a single sample in a study of OX40 agonist ivuxolimab in advanced cancers. Clones were read by immunoSEQ multiplex PCR, and TCRdb kept only the in-frame ones, dropping some. The sample gives 40,000 to 60,000 clones, roughly three quarters of which show up once; about 7.3% is in the top ten. Sequencing was performed on CD4+ or CD8+ T cells sorted from blood, taken in a trial of the OX40 agonist ivuxolimab. The receptors originated from an adult with an advanced solid tumor such as melanoma, head and neck, liver or kidney cancer. Each CDR3 is given with its conserved first and last residue. D genes are given only for firm matches. The size field is filled for only some rows; it gives once, few, many or a size class.

-,TRBV10-3,-,TRBJ2-7,TGTGCCATCAGTGAGTCAGCTAGCCGGGTCTACGAGCAGTACTTC,CAISESASRVYEQYF
-,TRBV18,-,TRBJ1-2,TGTGCCAGCTCACCATTAAGGACAGCGATTAACTATGGCTACACCTTC,CASSPLRTAINYGYTF
-,TRBV7-2,-,TRBJ1-3,TGTGCCAGCAGCTTAGCGGGGGACACTCTCCTATATTTT,CASSLAGDTLLYF
-,TRBV15,-,TRBJ1-1,TGTGCCACCAGCAGACCTAACAGGGTCTCCATGAACACTGAAGCTTTCTTT,CATSRPNRVSMNTEAFF
-,TRBV7-8,-,TRBJ1-6,TGTGCCAGCAGCAAGGCCGGCTTCGCCCTCCACTTT,CASSKAGFALHF
-,TRBV10-3,-,TRBJ2-7,TGTGCCATCAGCTTAGAGAGCGGGTTCTACGAGCAGTACTTC,CAISLESGFYEQYF
-,TRBV5-1,-,TRBJ1-2,TGCGCCAGCAGCCTCACCGGGACCCTCTCGGGGGGCTACACCTTC,CASSLTGTLSGGYTF
-,TRBV5-5,-,TRBJ2-1,TGTGCCAGCAGCTTGGTATCCGCGATGGACTACAATGAGCAGTTCTTC,CASSLVSAMDYNEQFF
TRBD1,TRBV27,-,TRBJ2-1,TGTGCCAGCACCATACAGGGGGCCTACAATGAGCAGTTCTTC,CASTIQGAYNEQFF
TRBD1,TRBV28,-,TRBJ1-5,TGTGCCAGCCCGCCCCCAGGGACAGGCGTTAGCAATCAGCCCCAGCATTTT,CASPPPGTGVSNQPQHF
-,TRBV5-4,-,TRBJ2-7,TGTGCCAGCAGCTCCCATCCCCCCTACGAGCAGTACTTC,CASSSHPPYEQYF
TRBD1,TRBV19,-,TRBJ1-1,TGTGCCAGTAGTGTCAGACAGGGTTGGACTGAAGCTTTCTTT,CASSVRQGWTEAFF
-,TRBV7-9,-,TRBJ1-1,TGTGCCAGCAGCCGTACAGCGGGGGCGCGGGGGAACACTGAAGCTTTCTTT,CASSRTAGARGNTEAFF
TRBD2,TRBV5-4,-,TRBJ2-3,TGTGCCAGCAGCTTGTCAAACGGGAGGGCTGTAAATACGCAGTATTTT,CASSLSNGRAVNTQYF
TRBD2,TRBV5-1,-,TRBJ2-7,TGCGCCAGCAGCTTGGGGGGACTAGGTACCCACGAGCAGTACTTC,CASSLGGLGTHEQYF
-,TRBV19,-,TRBJ1-2,TGTGCCAGTAGTAGGGAAGCGTACTACAACTATGGCTACACCTTC,CASSREAYYNYGYTF
-,TRBV6-4,-,TRBJ2-1,TGTGCCAGCGCGACTGAATCCTACAATGAGCAGTTCTTC,CASATESYNEQFF
TRBD1,TRBV27,-,TRBJ1-2,TGTGCCAGCAGTTTATCGATTGGGACAGGGTCTTACTATGGCTACACCTTC,CASSLSIGTGSYYGYTF
-,TRBV7-8,-,TRBJ2-1,TGTGCCAGCAGCTTAGGAGCGGGAGAGGGGGCTGAGCAGTTCTTC,CASSLGAGEGAEQFF
TRBD1,TRBV2,-,TRBJ1-1,TGTGCCAGCAGCCCCGACAGGGGGAGGGGGAACACTGAAGCTTTCTTT,CASSPDRGRGNTEAFF
-,TRBV12-5,-,TRBJ1-5,TGTGCTAGTGGGTATCAAGGGGGAAATCAGCCCCAGCATTTT,CASGYQGGNQPQHF
TRBD2,TRBV30,-,TRBJ2-4,TGTGCCTGGAGTGTGCGGGGGTTGGGAAACATTCAGTACTTC,CAWSVRGLGNIQYF
-,TRBV6-1,-,TRBJ1-3,TGTGCCAGCACCAGTCGATCCTACTCTGGAAACACCATATATTTT,CASTSRSYSGNTIYF
-,TRBV15,-,TRBJ2-1,TGTGCCACCAGCAGAGAACTTAGCGGAGAGCAGTTCTTC,CATSRELSGEQFF
-,TRBV28,once,TRBJ1-2,TGTGCCAGCACCCTCGGTCCGCTGAACTATGGCTACACCTTC,CASTLGPLNYGYTF
TRBD2,TRBV29-1,-,TRBJ2-5,TGCAGCGTTGATGGGGGGGAAGAGACCCAGTACTTC,CSVDGGEETQYF
-,TRBV5-6,-,TRBJ1-2,TGTGCCAGCAGCTTGCCGGGTGGCGGGTATGGCTACACCTTC,CASSLPGGGYGYTF
TRBD2,TRBV11-2,few,TRBJ2-2,TGTGCCAGTACTAGCCCGGGACTAGGGAAAAACACCGGGGAGCTGTTTTTT,CASTSPGLGKNTGELFF
TRBD2,TRBV28,-,TRBJ2-1,TGTGCCAGCAGTCCCCTAGCGGGAGTGGACAATGAGCAGTTCTTC,CASSPLAGVDNEQFF
-,TRBV5-1,-,TRBJ2-1,TGCGCCAGCAGGACGCCGGGTTCCGACAATGAGCAGTTCTTC,CASRTPGSDNEQFF
-,TRBV9,-,TRBJ2-6,TGTGCCAGCAGCGTAGCTACAGGCACGACTGACTCTGGGGCCAACGTCCTGACTTTC,CASSVATGTTDSGANVLTF
TRBD1,TRBV7-2,-,TRBJ1-4,TGTGCCAGCAGCCAGAACACAGGGGGGGATGAAAAACTGTTTTTT,CASSQNTGGDEKLFF
-,TRBV5-4,-,TRBJ2-5,TGTGCCAGCAGCTTGTGGAGTTCAGAGACCCAGTACTTC,CASSLWSSETQYF
-,TRBV6-6,-,TRBJ1-6,TGTGCCAGCAGACAGCCTAATTCACCCCTCCACTTT,CASRQPNSPLHF
TRBD1,TRBV30,-,TRBJ2-6,TGTGCCTCCCACAGGGGGAGCTCTGGGGCCAACGTCCTGACTTTC,CASHRGSSGANVLTF
-,TRBV2,once,TRBJ2-3,TGTGCCAGCAGTGAAGTCGGGCAAGGGGACCCCACAGATACGCAGTATTTT,CASSEVGQGDPTDTQYF
-,TRBV29-1,-,TRBJ1-1,TGCAGCGTTGAACGAGGTAGGGGGGAAGCTTTCTTT,CSVERGRGEAFF
-,TRBV12-1,few,TRBJ2-2,TGTGCCAGCAGCTTTATTCCACGTGAGGAGCTGTTTTTT,CASSFIPREELFF
-,TRBV7-8,few,TRBJ2-7,TGTGCCAGCAGTCATCTCAACTACGAGCAGTACTTC,CASSHLNYEQYF
TRBD1,TRBV30,-,TRBJ1-3,TGTGCCTGGAGTCCCAGGGGGGCTGGAAACACCATATATTTT,CAWSPRGAGNTIYF
TRBD2,TRBV4-1,-,TRBJ2-1,TGCGCCAGCAGGACCGGACTAGCGGGAGGCAATGAGCAGTTCTTC,CASRTGLAGGNEQFF
TRBD2,TRBV12-5,-,TRBJ2-3,TGTGCTAGTGGTTTTGGGCAGACTAGCGGGAGTGTAGATACGCAGTATTTT,CASGFGQTSGSVDTQYF
-,TRBV25-1,few,TRBJ1-6,TGTGCCAGCCATGAAGAAGGGGTAGGTAATTCACCCCTCCACTTT,CASHEEGVGNSPLHF
-,TRBV4-1,few,TRBJ1-3,TGCGCCAGCAGCGCCCACCGCTCTGGAAACACCATATATTTT,CASSAHRSGNTIYF
-,TRBV11-2,-,TRBJ2-5,TGTGCCAGCAGCTTAGAAAAGGGGGGGGAGACCCAGTACTTC,CASSLEKGGETQYF
-,TRBV11-2,-,TRBJ2-7,TGTGCCAGCAGCTTAGCAGGGTGGGACGAGCAGTACTTC,CASSLAGWDEQYF
-,TRBV7-2,once,TRBJ2-5,TGTGCCAGCAGCTCAGACAGGTTAGAGACCCAGTACTTC,CASSSDRLETQYF
-,TRBV27,-,TRBJ1-5,TGTGCCAGCAGTTCACAATTGGGCAATCAGCCCCAGCATTTT,CASSSQLGNQPQHF
-,TRBV18,-,TRBJ2-5,TGTGCCAGCTCACCATATCAAGAGACCCAGTACTTC,CASSPYQETQYF
-,TRBV15,-,TRBJ1-1,TGTGCCACCAGCAGGGATCGGGGGCTCGTCGCTGAAGCTTTCTTT,CATSRDRGLVAEAFF
TRBD1,TRBV27,-,TRBJ2-7,TGTGCCAGCAGACTTGGACAGGAGTCCTACGAGCAGTACTTC,CASRLGQESYEQYF
-,TRBV4-1,once,TRBJ2-7,TGCGCCAGCAGCCATAGGTTGGCCTACGAGCAGTACTTC,CASSHRLAYEQYF
TRBD1,TRBV5-6,-,TRBJ1-5,TGTGCCAGCAGCCTCAGGGGGCCTAGCAATCAGCCCCAGCATTTT,CASSLRGPSNQPQHF
TRBD1,TRBV11-2,few,TRBJ1-1,TGTGCCAGCAGATCTATATCTCGTAGGACAGGGAGGAACACTGAAGCTTTCTTT,CASRSISRRTGRNTEAFF
-,TRBV18,-,TRBJ2-2,TGTGCCAGCTCACCAGGCCGGGGCGCGAACACCGGGGAGCTGTTTTTT,CASSPGRGANTGELFF
-,TRBV4-1,-,TRBJ1-3,TGCGCCAGCAGCCAACCCCTCGGGGGGGTTGGAAACACCATATATTTT,CASSQPLGGVGNTIYF
TRBD1,TRBV6-1,-,TRBJ1-1,TGTGCCAGCATCCTCGACAGGGGGAACACTGAAGCTTTCTTT,CASILDRGNTEAFF
-,TRBV30,-,TRBJ2-5,TGTGCCTGGAGTAAGAGACTAAGGGAGACCCAGTACTTC,CAWSKRLRETQYF
-,TRBV7-2,-,TRBJ2-7,TGTGCCAGCAGACAATACGGGAGCTCCTACGAGCAGTACTTC,CASRQYGSSYEQYF